The 31 T cell receptor beta chains below come from one sample, sequenced in a study of graft-versus-host responses after intestinal transplantation. Method: immunoSEQ multiplex PCR; TCRdb's copy keeps in-frame clones and lacks some. The sample lists 90,000 to 150,000 clones, about 95% occurring once. Their antigens remain unidentified. This sample comprised unstimulated CD8+ T cells sorted from spleen or lymph node cells, obtained before intestinal transplant. These receptors all come from a human donor who received an intestinal transplant.

The chain links TRBV27 to TRBJ2-3, with 7 bases lining up with TRBD1. CDR1 and CDR2 (germline): MNHEY, SMNVEV (reference sequence). Losses at the gene ends were 1 base for V and 4 bases for J; bases not matched to a gene: 5. The CDR3 is 15 residues long. CDR3 residues: CASSLYDTGADTQYF. The CDR3 bases are TGTGCCAGCAGTTTATACGACACAGGGGCAGATACGCAGTATTTT.

This chain uses TRBV2 with TRBJ2-7; no clear D gene. V shed 2 bases and J shed 3 bases, with 11 bases lying between them. CDR1 and CDR2 (germline): SNHLY, FYNNEI. The CDR3 is 14 residues long. The CDR3 DNA reads as TGTGCCAGCAGTGAAAGCCTAGTCTACTACGAGCAGTACTTC. This sequence encodes CASSESLVYYEQYF.

This chain connects TRBV19 to TRBJ2-1, with D possibly being TRBD2 (6 bases). Per the germline V gene, CDR1 is LNHDA and CDR2 is SQIVND (reference sequence). There are 15 residues in the CDR3. V lost 5 bases and J 1 base, leaving 12 bases between the germline ends. The chain's CDR3 is CASSPAGPSYNEQFF. The CDR3 nucleotides are TGTGCCAGTAGTCCAGCGGGCCCATCCTACAATGAGCAGTTCTTC.

This sequence joins TRBV28 and TRBJ1-1; 9 bases are a match to TRBD1. With V trimmed by 3 bases and J by 1 base, 3 bases remained unmatched. The CDR3 loop spans 15 amino acids. Per the germline V gene, CDR1 is MDHEN and CDR2 is SYDVKM. The CDR3 coding sequence is TGTGCCAGCAGTTTTTTGGGACAGGGGAACACTGAAGCTTTCTTT. It yields the protein CASSFLGQGNTEAFF. Supplemented by reference TRBV28 and TRBJ1-1, the full variable domain reads DVKVTQSSRYLVKRTGEKVFLECVQDMDHENMFWYRQDPGLGLRLIYFSYDVKMKEKGDIPEGYSVSREKKERFSLILESASTNQTSMYLCASSFLGQGNTEAFFGQGTRLTVV.

In this sample, this clone turned up once. V is TRBV9 and J is TRBJ2-7; 8 nucleotides line up with TRBD1. In germline, CDR1 is SGDLS, CDR2 YYNGEE. V was clipped by 4 bases and J by 2 bases; unmatched bases: 5. The CDR3 runs to 14 residues. In DNA form, the CDR3 reads TGTGCCAGCAGCTCAGACAGGGGCCCCTACGAGCAGTACTTC. This translates into CASSSDRGPYEQYF.

The chain has TRBV6-1 and TRBJ2-7, with 7 bases matching TRBD1. The V gene's germline CDR1 is MNHNS and CDR2 SASEGT. The CDR3 is made up of 14 amino acids. V lost 0 bases to trimming and J lost 3 bases; unmatched junction nucleotides: 2. The CDR3: CASSEAGQVYEQYF. CDR3 sequence (DNA): TGTGCCAGCAGTGAAGCCGGACAGGTCTACGAGCAGTACTTC.

The chain employs TRBV7-9 and TRBJ1-1; tentatively, D is TRBD1 (6 bases). The germline V gene has CDR1 SEHNR and CDR2 FQNEAQ (reference sequence). Between the trimmed V and J ends, which lost 3 bases and 1 base, there was a span of 12 bases. CDR3 length: 15 amino acids. CDR3 in amino acids: CASSLATGWNTEAFF. Written as DNA, the CDR3 is TGTGCCAGCAGCTTGGCGACAGGATGGAACACTGAAGCTTTCTTT. The variable domain in full, with the rest retrieved from reference TRBV7-9 and TRBJ1-1, is DTGVSQNPRHKITKRGQNVTFRCDPISEHNRLYWYRQTLGQGPEFLTYFQNEAQLEKSRLLSDRFSAERPKGSFSTLEIQRTEQGDSAMYLCASSLATGWNTEAFFGQGTRLTVV.

V is TRBV2 and J is TRBJ2-5, with 8 bases matching TRBD1. With 4 bases clipped from V and 2 bases from J, the junction kept 6 bases outside the gene matches. From germline, CDR1 is SNHLY and CDR2 FYNNEI. The CDR3 consists of 15 residues. The CDR3 region has the DNA TGTGCCAGCAGTGCAGGGGGCTCTTCTCAAGAGACCCAGTACTTC. This codes for CASSAGGSSQETQYF.

In nucleotides, the CDR3 is TGCGCCAGCAGCCAGGAACGGACCCTTCATCGAGCCCAGTACTTC. Translating it yields CASSQERTLHRAQYF. This chain uses TRBV4-3 with TRBJ2-5; D gene uncertain. The CDR3 is 15 residues long. V was shortened by 3 bases and J by 9 bases, with 20 bases between the two germline ends. CDR1 LGHNA and CDR2 YSLEER come from the germline V gene.

V usage is TRBV7-9 and J usage is TRBJ2-3, with D possibly being TRBD2 (6 bases). The V end lost 4 bases, the J end lost 4 bases, and 15 bases lay between the germline ends. This CDR3 region has 15 residues. Germline V gene lookup returns CDR1 SEHNR and CDR2 FQNEAQ (reference sequence). The CDR3 DNA is TGTGCCAGCAGCTCCCCTCGGACTACCTCAGATACGCAGTATTTT. It translates to CASSSPRTTSDTQYF.

The chain carries TRBV11-2 and TRBJ1-1; TRBD1 agrees at 9 bases. The V gene end was trimmed by 3 bases and the J gene end by 1 base; junction bases not matched to a gene: 3. This CDR3 region has 15 residues. CDR1 SGHAT and CDR2 FQNNGV come from the germline V gene. CDR3 sequence (DNA): TGTGCCAGCAGCTTGGAGACAGGGGGGAACACTGAAGCTTTCTTT. Its translation: CASSLETGGNTEAFF.

This clone appeared once. V gene TRBV4-3 combines with J gene TRBJ2-7; D is possibly TRBD1 (5 bases). This CDR3 region has 16 residues. The germline V gene has CDR1 LGHNA and CDR2 YSLEER. V lost 3 bases and J 4 bases, leaving 19 bases between the germline ends. The CDR3 DNA is TGCGCCAGCAGCCACGGCTTAGGGGAAGGGGTATACGAGCAGTACTTC. Protein: CASSHGLGEGVYEQYF.

The genes are TRBV6-5 and TRBJ1-6; the D is unclear. The CDR3 totals 15 residues. V was shortened by 6 bases and J by 14 bases, with 23 bases between the two germline ends. The germline V gene has CDR1 MNHEY and CDR2 SVGAGI. CDR3 DNA: TGTGCCAGCAGCCTGCGGGCCGGGGTCGAAGGAACCCTCCACTTT. Protein product: CASSLRAGVEGTLHF.

This clone has more than one count but fewer than ten. The J gene is TRBJ2-7, the V gene TRBV12-5, with D perhaps TRBD1 or TRBD2 (6 bases each). The V gene lost 1 base and the J gene lost 5 bases, with 9 bases spanning the gap. Germline V lookup: CDR1 LGHNT, CDR2 FRNRAP. The length of the CDR3 is 13 residues. The CDR3: CASGLGGADEQYF. CDR3 sequence (DNA): TGTGCTAGTGGTTTGGGGGGGGCGGACGAGCAGTACTTC.

Here the CDR3 reads CASSYSSGFADTQYF. Here the CDR3 DNA reads TGTGCCAGCAGTTACTCGTCAGGTTTTGCAGATACGCAGTATTTT. V usage is TRBV6-5 and J usage is TRBJ2-3; D gene unclear. The V and J ends lost 0 bases and 4 bases respectively, with 11 bases between them. The CDR3 is 15 amino acids. The germline V gene encodes CDR1 MNHEY and CDR2 SVGAGI.

The chain is built from TRBV10-2 and TRBJ1-1, with D unresolved. The ends were cut back, 3 bases at V and 0 bases at J, with 2 bases in the middle. This CDR3 spans 12 amino acids. CDR1 and CDR2 (germline): WSHSY, SAAADI. The chain's CDR3 is CASSELNTEAFF. CDR3 coding DNA: TGCGCCAGCAGTGAATTGAACACTGAAGCTTTCTTT.

This clone has just one count. The chain employs TRBV19 and TRBJ2-7; 7 positions match TRBD1. Trimming cost V 1 base and J 0 bases; bases outside gene matches: 9. The CDR3 is 17 amino acids. CDR1 and CDR2 (germline): LNHDA, SQIVND (reference sequence). The CDR3 loop reads CASSIGATGTYSYEQYF. The CDR3 nucleotides are TGTGCCAGTAGTATAGGAGCGACAGGGACCTACTCCTACGAGCAGTACTTC.

The rearrangement uses TRBV9 and TRBJ1-2, with a weak D call TRBD1 (6 bases). There are 15 residues in the CDR3. Germline CDR1 reads SGDLS; CDR2 reads YYNGEE. V was trimmed by 0 bases and J by 4 bases, leaving 13 bases between them. CDR3 nucleotides: TGTGCCAGCAGCGTAGGGGACACCAGGTTCTATGGCTACACCTTC. Protein product: CASSVGDTRFYGYTF. Together with reference TRBV9 and TRBJ1-2, the CDR3 gives the full variable domain: DSGVTQTPKHLITATGQRVTLRCSPRSGDLSVYWYQQSLDQGLQFLIQYYNGEERAKGNILERFSAQQFPDLHSELNLSSLELGDSALYFCASSVGDTRFYGYTFGSGTRLTVV.

The CDR3 DNA reads TGTGCCAGCAGCGTAGCAGGGTTTGGTGACGAGCAGTACTTC. Translating gives CASSVAGFGDEQYF. The rearrangement joins TRBV9 to TRBJ2-7; the D gene is possibly TRBD1 (5 bases). Germline lookup yields CDR1 SGDLS and CDR2 YYNGEE. Trimming left V 0 bases short and J 5 bases short, with 12 bases between. The CDR3 consists of 14 residues.

A word on this clone: An end of the junction does not agree with germline; a read error may underlie this. The chain employs TRBV7-7 and TRBJ2-5, with 7 bases matching TRBD1. The CDR3 sequence is 15 residues long. Germline CDR1 is SSHAT and CDR2 is FNYEAQ (reference sequence). The CDR3: CASSPKPGQQETQYF. The DNA of the CDR3 is TGTGCTAGCAGCCCCAAGCCGGGACAGCAAGAGACCCAGTACTTC.

The V call is TRBV4-1, the J call TRBJ2-7; 11 nucleotides agree with TRBD2. CDR1 is MGHRA and CDR2 is YSYEKL in the germline V gene. This CDR3 spans 16 amino acids. V lost 2 bases to trimming and J lost 2 bases; unmatched junction nucleotides: 5. CDR3 nucleotides: TGCGCCAGCAGCCAAACCGGACTAGCGGGTACCTACGAGCAGTACTTC. Its protein is CASSQTGLAGTYEQYF.

The chain has TRBV1 and TRBJ2-3; the D segment call TRBD2 is taken from the table without a DNA check. TRBV1 is given as a pseudogene. This CDR3 spans 18 amino acids. This CDR3 reads CTSSQAKTSGRRTDTQYF. CDR3 nucleotides: TGCACCAGCAGCCAAGCGAAAACTAGCGGGAGAAGAACAGATACGCAGTATTTT.

V usage is TRBV4-3 and J usage is TRBJ1-6; D is possibly TRBD1 (6 bases). The germline CDR1 and CDR2 sequences are LGHNA and YSLEER. The CDR3 contains 18 residues. The V and J ends lost 1 base and 8 bases respectively, with 21 bases between them. Written as DNA, the CDR3 is TGCGCCAGCAGCCAAGGCAGTCAAACAGGGAGGATACATTCACCCCTCCACTTT. Amino acid sequence: CASSQGSQTGRIHSPLHF.

The chain recombines TRBV2 with TRBJ1-3, with unresolved D. In germline, CDR1 is SNHLY, CDR2 FYNNEI. V lost 7 bases, J lost 4 bases, and 8 bases lay in between. The CDR3 is made up of 12 amino acids. The CDR3 DNA follows: TGTGCCAGCAACCTACAGGGAAACACCATATATTTT. Translation gives CASNLQGNTIYF.

The chain is built from TRBV12-5 and TRBJ1-2; no clear D gene. The germline gives CDR1 LGHNT, CDR2 FRNRAP. V was pared by 0 bases and J by 4 bases, with 9 bases between. The CDR3 contains 14 residues. The CDR3 coding sequence is TGTGCTAGTGGTTTGGTGGAGGGTCCCTATGGCTACACCTTC. Its translation is CASGLVEGPYGYTF.

The V gene is TRBV28, the J gene TRBJ2-5; 12 bases agree with TRBD2. The CDR3 covers 17 residues. Germline-derived CDR1 and CDR2 are MDHEN and SYDVKM. V was clipped by 6 bases and J by 5 bases; unmatched bases: 13. Here the CDR3 DNA reads TGTGCCAGCAGCAACCTAGCGGGAGGGCCTCCGGGGGAGACCCAGTACTTC. Protein: CASSNLAGGPPGETQYF.

V gene TRBV6-1 combines with J gene TRBJ2-1; 8 bases fit TRBD2. CDR3 size: 17 residues. Per germline, CDR1 MNHNS and CDR2 SASEGT. Trimming at V came to 0 bases and at J to 4 bases, leaving 8 bases not matched to a gene. The chain's CDR3 is CASSEALLTSGYNEQFF. The CDR3 region has the DNA TGTGCCAGCAGTGAAGCGCTTCTAACTAGCGGATACAATGAGCAGTTCTTC.

The chain couples TRBV28 to TRBJ2-7; 9 bases line up with TRBD2. With 6 bases clipped from V and 2 bases from J, the junction kept 5 bases outside the gene matches. The CDR3 extends over 14 amino acids. Germline V lookup: CDR1 MDHEN, CDR2 SYDVKM. Written as DNA, the CDR3 is TGTGCCAGCAGGCATAGCGGGAGCACCTACGAGCAGTACTTC. This encodes CASRHSGSTYEQYF. The full variable domain, completed using reference TRBV28 and TRBJ2-7, is DVKVTQSSRYLVKRTGEKVFLECVQDMDHENMFWYRQDPGLGLRLIYFSYDVKMKEKGDIPEGYSVSREKKERFSLILESASTNQTSMYLCASRHSGSTYEQYFGPGTRLTVT.

This chain connects TRBV28 to TRBJ1-6, with D tentatively TRBD1 (6 bases). Germline CDR1 MDHEN, CDR2 SYDVKM. Trimming pared 5 bases from V and 0 bases from J, leaving 29 bases between. The CDR3 contains 22 residues. CDR3: CASSPLRGVPQGRSSYNSPLHF. As DNA, the CDR3 is TGTGCCAGCAGTCCCTTGAGAGGTGTGCCGCAGGGGAGGAGCTCCTATAATTCACCCCTCCACTTT.

V and J are TRBV27 and TRBJ2-7; tentative D call: TRBD2 (6 bases). The V gene's germline CDR1 is MNHEY and CDR2 SMNVEV (reference sequence). The CDR3 spans 11 residues. V was shortened by 8 bases and J by 6 bases, with 11 bases between the two germline ends. This CDR3 reads CASYGGGEQYF. The CDR3 region has the DNA TGTGCCAGCTATGGGGGAGGCGAGCAGTACTTC.

This chain uses TRBV13 with TRBJ2-7, with D perhaps TRBD1 (6 bases). Between the trimmed V and J ends, which lost 5 bases and 2 bases, there was a span of 16 bases. Germline V CDR1 and CDR2: PRHDT, FYEKMQ (reference sequence). The CDR3 runs to 15 residues. This CDR3 reads CASSARTAGTYEQYF. As DNA, the CDR3 is TGTGCCAGCAGCGCCCGGACAGCTGGCACCTACGAGCAGTACTTC.